These T cell receptor beta chains were read from a single sample in a study of OX40 agonist ivuxolimab in advanced cancers. Generated by immunoSEQ multiplex PCR, the TCRdb table keeps only in-frame clones and is missing some. This table holds approximately 58,000 clones, 70% to 90% found once. The sample in question was CD4+ or CD8+ T cells sorted from blood, obtained in a trial of the OX40 agonist ivuxolimab. These TCRs come from an adult with an advanced solid tumor such as melanoma, head and neck, liver or kidney cancer. The CDR3 runs from the conserved cysteine through the conserved F or W. The D gene is left open where the match is weak. Clone size is stated in some rows and not others, as once, few, many or a class when expanded.

-,-,TRBV4-3,TRBJ2-7,TGCGCCAGCAGCCAAGACCCGGGATCCTACTACGAGCAGTACTTC,CASSQDPGSYYEQYF
once,-,TRBV7-2,TRBJ1-1,TGTGCCAGCACCAGCGACAAACTGAACACTGAAGCTTTCTTT,CASTSDKLNTEAFF
-,-,TRBV30,TRBJ2-6,TGTGCCTGGAGTGTGCAACCCCCTGGGGCCAACGTCCTGACTTTC,CAWSVQPPGANVLTF
-,-,TRBV6-1,TRBJ2-6,TGTGCCAGCAGTGGCCCGGAGGGTCGTGGGGCCAACGTCCTGACTTTC,CASSGPEGRGANVLTF
-,-,TRBV28,TRBJ1-5,TGTGCCAGCAGTTTATATCGGGGGACCTCCCTCTTTCAGCCCCAGCATTTT,CASSLYRGTSLFQPQHF
-,TRBD2,TRBV10-1,TRBJ2-1,TGCGCCAGCGGGGGGGGAGTTGAGCAGTTCTTC,CASGGGVEQFF
-,TRBD2,TRBV10-3,TRBJ2-2,TGTGCCATCAGCAACCGGGACTACAAAAGCACCGGGGAGCTGTTTTTT,CAISNRDYKSTGELFF
-,-,TRBV28,TRBJ1-1,TGTGCCAGCAAAGAGGGGAGCACTGAAGCTTTCTTT,CASKEGSTEAFF
-,-,TRBV28,TRBJ2-1,TGTGCCAGCAGTTCCAGGGCTTCCTACAATGAGCAGTTCTTC,CASSSRASYNEQFF
once,-,TRBV7-2,TRBJ1-3,TGTGCCAGCAGCTTAGACAACAGGAGACTCTCTGGAAACACCATATATTTT,CASSLDNRRLSGNTIYF
-,-,TRBV5-4,TRBJ2-1,TGTGCCAGCAGCAAGGGGGTGGGCGGGAGCGGGTACAATGAGCAGTTCTTC,CASSKGVGGSGYNEQFF
-,TRBD2,TRBV11-2,TRBJ2-1,TGTGCCAGCCGCCGGGGGGGTTCCTACAATGAGCAGTTCTTC,CASRRGGSYNEQFF
-,TRBD1,TRBV18,TRBJ1-1,TGTGCCAGCTCACCCCCGCAAGGGGGCGTATGGACTGAAGCTTTCTTT,CASSPPQGGVWTEAFF
-,TRBD2,TRBV5-1,TRBJ2-3,TGCGCCAGCAGCAAAATTGGCGCGGGAGCTGGAGATACGCAGTATTTT,CASSKIGAGAGDTQYF
-,-,TRBV7-3,TRBJ2-2,TGTGCCAGCAGGGATGTGGGTCCCGGGGAGCTGTTTTTT,CASRDVGPGELFF
-,-,TRBV6-5,TRBJ2-4,TGTGCCAGCAGTCGGGGGTGGAACGCCAAAAACATTCAGTACTTC,CASSRGWNAKNIQYF
few,-,TRBV27,TRBJ2-1,TGTGCCAGCAGTCCTGCACCGTCCTACAATGAGCAGTTCTTC,CASSPAPSYNEQFF
-,TRBD1,TRBV7-9,TRBJ1-2,TGTGCCAGCAGCCCACGGCGGGACAGGGGGTTAGATGGCTACACCTTC,CASSPRRDRGLDGYTF
-,-,TRBV10-3,TRBJ1-1,TGTGCCACCGGGGCAAAAGAGGACACCTACACTGAAGCTTTCTTT,CATGAKEDTYTEAFF
-,TRBD2,TRBV28,TRBJ2-1,TGTGCCAGCAGGGGGACTTGGGCTAGCGGTTACAATGAGCAGTTCTTC,CASRGTWASGYNEQFF
once,-,TRBV20-1,TRBJ1-1,TGCAGTGCTGGCCCATTGAAAGCTTTCTTT,CSAGPLKAFF
-,TRBD2,TRBV19,TRBJ2-2,TGTGCCAGTACCAGCGGGAGTCCCAACACCGGGGAGCTGTTTTTT,CASTSGSPNTGELFF
-,TRBD1,TRBV4-3,TRBJ2-7,TGCGCCAGCAGCCAAGCACAGGGGGTGGTGGCCACGCAGTACTTC,CASSQAQGVVATQYF
-,-,TRBV28,TRBJ1-5,TGTGCCAGCGCCTCAAGGAATCAGCCCCAGCATTTT,CASASRNQPQHF
-,-,TRBV6-1,TRBJ1-5,TGTGCGAGCGGCCGGGGAGCGGATCAGCCCCAGCATTTT,CASGRGADQPQHF
-,-,TRBV12-5,TRBJ1-3,TGTGCTAGTGGACGATTGAGACGGGTGATCTCTGGAAACACCATATATTTT,CASGRLRRVISGNTIYF
once,-,TRBV7-3,TRBJ2-3,TGTGCCAGCAGCTTAGGGAGCGGCATCAGCACAGATACGCAGTATTTT,CASSLGSGISTDTQYF
-,TRBD2,TRBV7-3,TRBJ2-5,TGTGCCAGCAGCTTTTTAGCGGGATCTAGGGAGACCCAGTACTTC,CASSFLAGSRETQYF
-,-,TRBV27,TRBJ1-2,TGTGCCAGCAGCCCGACCGGGCAGCGCTATGGCTACACCTTC,CASSPTGQRYGYTF
once,TRBD1,TRBV5-1,TRBJ1-4,TGCGCCAGCAGCTTGGGAGACAGGGGAGGTAGTAATGAAAAACTGTTTTTT,CASSLGDRGGSNEKLFF
-,-,TRBV7-9,TRBJ2-3,TGTGCCAGCAGTTTATCCACGGATACGCAGTATTTT,CASSLSTDTQYF
-,TRBD1,TRBV27,TRBJ2-1,TGTGCCAGCAGTTTATCGACAGGGGAGGAAGAGCAGTTCTTC,CASSLSTGEEEQFF
-,TRBD2,TRBV28,TRBJ2-7,TGTGCCAGCAGTTCACTAGCGGGGAGAAGCGAGCAGTACTTC,CASSSLAGRSEQYF
-,-,TRBV4-3,TRBJ1-2,TGCGCCAGCAGCCCAGGACTGCGAGACTATGGCTACACCTTC,CASSPGLRDYGYTF
once,-,TRBV28,TRBJ2-2,TGTGCCAGCACCCGACTGACGGGATACACCGGGGAGCTGTTTTTT,CASTRLTGYTGELFF
-,-,TRBV7-2,TRBJ2-5,TGTGCCAGCAGCCAGGAGGGGACAAAAGAGACCCAGTACTTC,CASSQEGTKETQYF
-,-,TRBV18,TRBJ1-2,TGTGCCAGCTCACAAAGACAGCCCAACTATGGCTACACCTTC,CASSQRQPNYGYTF
-,-,TRBV28,TRBJ2-1,TGTGCCAGCAGCGGGCCAGAGGTCCACAATGAGCAGTTCTTC,CASSGPEVHNEQFF
few,-,TRBV11-2,TRBJ2-5,TGTGCCAGCAGCTTAAATCTAGGTCAAGAGACCCAGTACTTC,CASSLNLGQETQYF
-,-,TRBV7-3,TRBJ2-1,TGTGCCAGCAGCTCTAAAGGGAGCTCCTACAATGAGCAGTTCTTC,CASSSKGSSYNEQFF
-,TRBD1,TRBV7-3,TRBJ2-2,TGTGCCAGCAGCTCCCGACCGGGACAGACGAACACCGGGGAGCTGTTTTTT,CASSSRPGQTNTGELFF
-,-,TRBV28,TRBJ1-3,TGTGCCAGCAGTCCTGTCCGGGACACCATATATTTT,CASSPVRDTIYF
few,TRBD2,TRBV19,TRBJ2-7,TGTGCCAGTAGTATCGGTGGGACTAGCGGCACCTACGAGCAGTACTTC,CASSIGGTSGTYEQYF
-,-,TRBV12-1,TRBJ2-7,TGTGCCGTCCCCCGGGGGACCTACGAGCAGTACTTC,CAVPRGTYEQYF
-,TRBD2,TRBV7-9,TRBJ2-5,TGTGCCAGCAGCAGAGGACTAGCGGGAGTAGAGACCCAGTACTTC,CASSRGLAGVETQYF
once,-,TRBV21-1,TRBJ1-5,TGTGCCAGCAGCAAAGGAGGGGTCGAACTCAATCAGCCCCAGCATTTT,CASSKGGVELNQPQHF
-,TRBD1,TRBV28,TRBJ1-5,TGTGCCAGCAGTTACCTGGACAGGCCGCGCCAGCCCCAGCATTTT,CASSYLDRPRQPQHF
-,-,TRBV28,TRBJ2-2,TGTGCCAGCAGTCCTTGGAGGACGAACACCGGGGAGCTGTTTTTT,CASSPWRTNTGELFF
-,-,TRBV7-2,TRBJ1-1,TGTGCCAGCAGCTTAGGCTGGGGGGCGGGCGTGAACACTGAAGCTTTCTTT,CASSLGWGAGVNTEAFF
-,-,TRBV6-5,TRBJ1-2,TGTGCCAGCTCAAAGGCAGGGGACATCTATGGCTACACCTTC,CASSKAGDIYGYTF
-,TRBD1,TRBV10-3,TRBJ1-5,TGTGCCATCAGTGAGGCCCAGGGAGGGGGCGCCGATCAGCCCCAGCATTTT,CAISEAQGGGADQPQHF
-,-,TRBV5-1,TRBJ2-2,TGCGCCAGCAGCTCTAGCTTGTCCGACACCGGGGAGCTGTTTTTT,CASSSSLSDTGELFF
-,-,TRBV5-4,TRBJ2-7,TGTGCCAGCAGCTTGGGGGTGGGCCTCGACGAGCAGTACTTC,CASSLGVGLDEQYF
-,-,TRBV25-1,TRBJ2-1,TGTGCCAGCATGGATCTTAGGGGTGGGGATGAGCAGTTCTTC,CASMDLRGGDEQFF
-,-,TRBV7-8,TRBJ2-7,TGTGCCAGCAGCTTAAACCCGATTCTACTTTGGGAGCAGTACTTC,CASSLNPILLWEQYF
-,-,TRBV5-5,TRBJ2-1,TGTGCCAGCAGCTTGGCCGTCCTAGCGAGAGGTAATGAGCAGTTCTTC,CASSLAVLARGNEQFF
once,TRBD2,TRBV5-4,TRBJ2-3,TGTGCCAGCAGCTTGGGGCTAGCGGAAGGCACAGATACGCAGTATTTT,CASSLGLAEGTDTQYF